This T cell receptor beta chain was profiled in a study of CD8+ T cells in alopecia areata. This clone was counted many times. RNA was isolated and reverse transcribed to cDNA, the sequencing template. The data were produced by immunoSEQ multiplex PCR, yet TCRdb's version contains in-frame clones alone and is incomplete. The table lists over 120,000 clones, 40% to 55% of them singletons. From alopecia areata patients, lesional scalp punch biopsies and peripheral blood were collected. With 0 bases clipped from V and 1 base from J, the junction kept 3 bases outside the gene matches. The CDR3 contains 16 residues. Germline V lookup: CDR1 SGHKS, CDR2 YYEKEE (reference sequence).

The sequencing used CD4+ T cells sorted from blood, collected at week 0. The V gene is TRBV5-5, the J gene TRBJ2-2, with 7 bases fitting TRBD2. This clonotype was obtained from a human donor with alopecia areata. The CDR3: CASSLGLAQNTGELFF. Here the CDR3 DNA reads TGTGCCAGCAGCTTGGGACTAGCTCAGAACACCGGGGAGCTGTTTTTT.